The 8 T cell receptor beta chains presented below share a single source sample, sequenced in a study of T cell responses to AZD1222 COVID-19 vaccine. Sequencing used immunoSEQ multiplex PCR; TCRdb keeps in-frame clones, though not all of them. Of 160,000 or so clones in the sample, 90% to 95% are singletons; the top ten hold about 3%. Source: peripheral blood, taken on day 0 of AZD1222 vaccination. The receptors were gathered from an adult in good health.

This chain joins TRBV28 and TRBJ2-7; 9 bases align to TRBD2. With 6 bases clipped from V and 2 bases from J, the junction kept 5 bases outside the gene matches. The CDR3 covers 14 residues. Looked up from germline, CDR1 is MDHEN and CDR2 is SYDVKM. The CDR3 reads CASSVASGTYEQYF. DNA of the CDR3: TGTGCCAGCAGCGTCGCTAGCGGGACCTACGAGCAGTACTTC.

The V and J genes are TRBV4-2 and TRBJ2-1; no reliable D call. With 0 bases removed from V and 3 bases from J, the gap between germline ends came to 9 bases. Germline CDR1 and CDR2: LGHNA and YNFKEQ. CDR3 size: 15 residues. The CDR3 reads CASSQDPGSYNEQFF. In nucleotides, the CDR3 is TGTGCCAGCAGCCAAGATCCGGGTAGCTACAATGAGCAGTTCTTC.

The gene calls are TRBV5-1 and TRBJ1-6, with D maybe TRBD1 (6 bases). Trimming took 0 bases from V and 6 from J, leaving 13 bases between them. Germline V gene lookup returns CDR1 SGHRS and CDR2 YFSETQ. This CDR3 contains 16 residues. CDR3 sequence (DNA): TGCGCCAGCAGCTTGGACCTTGACAGGACTAATTCACCCCTCCACTTT. Its translation: CASSLDLDRTNSPLHF.

The chain is built from TRBV5-6 and TRBJ2-1; D is ambiguous. The CDR3 consists of 12 residues. Germline values: CDR1 SGHDT, CDR2 YYEEEE. With 3 bases removed from V and 10 bases from J, the gap between germline ends came to 11 bases. The CDR3 region has the DNA TGTGCCAGCAGCTCCGAGAATATCGAGCAGTTCTTC. Protein: CASSSENIEQFF.

The CDR3 loop reads CSVASQVEGGTEAFF. CDR3 in DNA: TGCAGCGTTGCCTCACAGGTCGAAGGAGGCACTGAAGCTTTCTTT. The V call is TRBV29-1, the J call TRBJ1-1, with D possibly being TRBD1 (5 bases). V dropped 4 bases and J dropped 4 bases, with 19 bases sitting between them. CDR1 and CDR2 from the germline V gene are SQVTM and ANQGSEA. The CDR3 is made up of 15 amino acids.

The J gene is TRBJ2-1, the V gene TRBV23-1; 10 bases line up with TRBD2. TRBV23-1 is reported as an ORF; its role is uncertain. V was pared by 0 bases and J by 6 bases, with 8 bases of the junction left unmatched. The CDR3 runs to 17 residues. This CDR3 reads CASSQSTLAGVPNEQFF. In nucleotides, the CDR3 is TGCGCCAGCAGTCAATCCACCCTAGCGGGAGTTCCCAATGAGCAGTTCTTC.

This rearrangement joins TRBV7-6 to TRBJ2-1; 8 bases line up with TRBD2. Germline CDR1 reads SGHVS; CDR2 reads FNYEAQ. V trimming: 2 bases; J trimming: 4 bases; junction bases outside the gene matches: 7. The CDR3 loop spans 16 amino acids. The DNA of the CDR3 is TGTGCCAGCAGCTTAAAGGCGGGAGGCAGGTACAATGAGCAGTTCTTC. The encoded protein is CASSLKAGGRYNEQFF. Full variable domain (remainder filled in from reference TRBV7-6 and TRBJ2-1): GAGVSQSPRYKVTKRGQDVALRCDPISGHVSLYWYRQALGQGPEFLTYFNYEAQQDKSGLPNDRFSAERPEGSISTLTIQRTEQRDSAMYRCASSLKAGGRYNEQFFGPGTRLTVL.

The chain carries TRBV5-6 and TRBJ2-3; D is possibly TRBD2 (7 bases). This CDR3 contains 15 residues. V dropped 7 bases and J dropped 2 bases, with 17 bases sitting between them. Germline CDR1 reads SGHDT; CDR2 reads YYEEEE. The CDR3 nucleotides are TGTGCCAGCGGGGGCGGGAGTTATTTCACAGATACGCAGTATTTT. Encoded protein: CASGGGSYFTDTQYF.